One sample yielded the 27 T cell receptor beta chains listed below, sequenced in a study of blood T cells in healthy people across ages. The authors ran a second PCR of about 6 to 11 cycles using a sample-barcoded 5' primer and a J-beta primer mix. MiXCR, run by TCRdb on the 5' RACE reads, gives a single entry per CDR3 protein. The sample includes nearly 1 million distinct CDR3 sequences, around 54% seen only once; the top ten take 20% to 25%. Sample: blood. The receptors shown here come from a woman between 55 and 75 years old in good health.

The chain uses TRBV12-3 or TRBV12-4 and TRBJ1-1; D gene unclear. The V end lost 8 bases, the J end lost 3 bases, and 4 bases lay between the germline ends. The length of the CDR3 is 10 residues. The CDR3 sequence is CASLYTEAFF. Here the CDR3 DNA reads TGTGCCAGCCTCTACACTGAAGCTTTCTTT.

This clonotype was seen only a few times. The chain couples TRBV4-2 to TRBJ1-5, with 10 bases matching TRBD1. Germline trimming cut 0 bases from V and 5 bases from J; bases unmatched to any gene: 10. The CDR3 spans 18 residues. Germline V gives CDR1 LGHNA, CDR2 YNFKEQ. CDR3 sequence reads: CASSQEDRGVRMDQPQHF. The CDR3 DNA is TGTGCCAGCAGCCAAGAGGACAGGGGGGTAAGGATGGATCAGCCCCAGCATTTT.

This clonotype was observed a few times. This chain joins TRBV4-3 and TRBJ2-7; 10 bases fit TRBD1. The CDR3 extends over 14 amino acids. The V gene end was trimmed by 1 base and the J gene end by 4 bases; junction bases not matched to a gene: 1. Germline values: CDR1 LGHNA, CDR2 YSLEER. CDR3 sequence (DNA): TGCGCCAGCAGCCAAGGGGACAGGGGATACGAGCAGTACTTC. Protein: CASSQGDRGYEQYF.

The rearrangement uses TRBV10-3 and TRBJ2-1; TRBD2 aligns across 12 bases. The J call may be faulty, since TRBJ2-7 better matches the DNA end. This CDR3 is 17 amino acids long. Germline values: CDR1 ENHRY, CDR2 SYGVKD. The DNA of the CDR3 is TGTGCCATCAGTGATCTAGCGGGAGGGAGCTCCTACAATGAGCAGTACTTC. Its protein is CAISDLAGGSSYNEQYF.

As for this clonotype: Its ends do not fully match the called genes, so a read error is possible. J is TRBJ2-7 and V is TRBV29-1, with D hard to call. CDR1 and CDR2 (germline): SQVTM, ANQGSEA. The CDR3 covers 12 residues. The CDR3 region is CSVRFSSYGQYF. The CDR3 bases are TGCAGCGTGAGGTTCTCCTCCTACGGGCAGTACTTC.

Comments on this clonotype: A much larger clone differs by one base, so this may be a read error. V usage is TRBV5-8 and J usage is TRBJ2-7; D remains unclear. The DNA end lines up better with TRBJ2-5; the J call may be wrong. The V gene's germline CDR1 is SGHTS and CDR2 YDEGEE. The CDR3 loop spans 11 amino acids. CDR3 DNA: TGTGCCAGCAGCTTGGTAAAGACCCAGTACTTC. Translating gives CASSLVKTQYF.

The V call is TRBV5-1, the J call TRBJ2-7; the match to TRBD1 covers 7 bases. Per the germline V gene, CDR1 is SGHRS and CDR2 is YFSETQ. Trimming cost V 4 bases and J 0 bases; bases outside gene matches: 10. CDR3 length: 16 amino acids. CDR3 amino acids: CASSTGQAPSSYEQYF. The CDR3 DNA is TGCGCCAGCAGCACCGGACAGGCCCCCAGCTCCTACGAGCAGTACTTC.

The gene calls are TRBV4-3 and TRBJ2-7, with 7 nucleotides matching TRBD2. With V trimmed by 0 bases and J by 4 bases, 9 bases remained unmatched. Per the germline V gene, CDR1 is LGHNA and CDR2 is YSLEER. This CDR3 comprises 16 residues. For the CDR3, the DNA is TGCGCCAGCAGCCAAGATCATCGCGGGAGTGCGTACGAGCAGTACTTC. It specifies CASSQDHRGSAYEQYF.

The gene calls are TRBV20-1 and TRBJ2-3; TRBD2 is a possible D gene (7 bases). The CDR3 totals 12 residues. CDR1 DFQATT and CDR2 SNEGSKA come from the germline V gene (reference sequence). CDR3 nucleotide sequence: TGCAGAGGGGGGGGAAGCACAGATACGCAGTATTTT. This encodes CRGGGSTDTQYF.

CDR3 nucleotide sequence: TGTGCCAGCACCCGACGAGAGGGAGGCAATGAGCAGTTCTTC. Its protein is CASTRREGGNEQFF. This rearrangement joins TRBV7-8 to TRBJ2-1; D is perhaps TRBD2 (6 bases). Trimming stripped 7 bases from V and 6 bases from J, with 16 bases between. The CDR3 totals 14 residues. The germline CDR1 and CDR2 sequences are SGHVS and FQNEAQ.

This clonotype was counted between two and nine times. The J gene is TRBJ2-5, the V gene TRBV6-2 or TRBV6-3, with D perhaps TRBD1 (6 bases). V lost 10 bases to trimming and J lost 4 bases, with 19 bases between them. CDR3 length equals 14 residues. Germline V gene sequence: CDR1 MNHEY, CDR2 SVGEGT. The CDR3 sequence: CATFHGGLGETQYF. CDR3 nucleotides: TGTGCCACCTTCCATGGGGGCCTGGGAGAGACCCAGTACTTC.

Only a few counts were recorded for this clonotype. The V and J genes are TRBV6-1 and TRBJ2-5; D unclear. Trimming pared 4 bases from V and 1 base from J, leaving 10 bases between. Looked up from germline, CDR1 is MNHNS and CDR2 is SASEGT. The CDR3 runs to 14 residues. The DNA of the CDR3 is TGTGCCAGCAGTGTATCCGCGGTCCAAGAGACCCAGTACTTC. Translation: CASSVSAVQETQYF.

V and J are TRBV12-5 and TRBJ2-3, with 7 bases that match TRBD1. The CDR3 totals 14 residues. The ends lost 3 bases at V and 7 bases at J; junction bases unmatched: 7. CDR1 and CDR2 (germline): LGHNT, FRNRAP. CDR3 loop: CASGLDRVFNTQYF. The CDR3 DNA follows: TGTGCTAGTGGTTTAGACAGGGTATTCAATACGCAGTATTTT.

The chain links TRBV20-1 to TRBJ1-4; the D gene is possibly TRBD1 (5 bases). The germline V gene encodes CDR1 DFQATT and CDR2 SNEGSKA (reference sequence). The length of the CDR3 is 13 residues. Trimming removed 6 bases at V and 5 bases at J, with 13 bases between. CDR3 residues: CSARDGFNEKLFF. For the CDR3, the DNA is TGCAGTGCGCGGGACGGTTTCAATGAAAAACTGTTTTTT.

This clonotype was counted only a few times. The chain uses TRBV9 and TRBJ2-3; 7 nucleotides line up with TRBD2. Trimming cost V 7 bases and J 2 bases; bases outside gene matches: 4. Germline CDR1 is SGDLS and CDR2 is YYNGEE. This CDR3 is 13 amino acids long. The CDR3 sequence: CASGDYSTDTQYF. CDR3 in DNA: TGTGCCAGCGGGGACTACTCCACAGATACGCAGTATTTT.

V gene TRBV4-2 combines with J gene TRBJ2-7; 9 bases match TRBD1. CDR1 and CDR2 (germline): LGHNA, YNFKEQ. V lost 6 bases to trimming and J lost 1 base; unmatched junction nucleotides: 4. The CDR3 loop spans 14 amino acids. The CDR3 loop reads CASSRDRVSYEQYF. CDR3 DNA sequence: TGTGCCAGCAGTCGGGACAGGGTTTCCTACGAGCAGTACTTC.

V usage is TRBV20-1 and J usage is TRBJ2-7; possibly TRBD1 or TRBD2 for D (5 bases each). The DNA end is a closer match to TRBJ2-5, so the J assignment may be wrong. The CDR3 sequence is 14 residues long. Germline-derived CDR1 and CDR2 are DFQATT and SNEGSKA (reference sequence). In nucleotides, the CDR3 is TGCAGTGCGGAGGCGGCAGGGAGTTTGGGGACCCAGTACTTC. Residues: CSAEAAGSLGTQYF.

The chain has TRBV30 and TRBJ2-6; D is ambiguous. CDR3 length equals 13 residues. CDR1 and CDR2 from the germline V gene are GTSNPN and SVGIG (reference sequence). The germline V and J ends were trimmed by 5 bases and 6 bases, with 11 bases remaining between them. CDR3 nucleotides: TGTGCCTGGTCCCTCGCCGAGGCCAACGTCCTGACTTTC. Amino acid sequence: CAWSLAEANVLTF.

This clonotype was seen repeatedly, ten times or more. The CDR3 reads CASSPRSSGSAPSYNEQFF. The CDR3 region has the DNA TGCGCCAGCAGCCCCCGTTCTAGCGGGAGTGCGCCGTCCTACAATGAGCAGTTCTTC. The J gene is TRBJ2-1, the V gene TRBV5-1; 10 bases are shared with TRBD2. CDR1 SGHRS and CDR2 YFSETQ come from the germline V gene. Trimming removed 4 bases from V and 1 base from J; junction bases left unmatched: 14. The CDR3 covers 19 residues.

The chain combines TRBV2 with TRBJ1-5, with 7 positions matching TRBD1. This CDR3 is built from 14 residues. CDR1 and CDR2 from the germline V gene are SNHLY and FYNNEI. After removal of 4 bases from V and 5 bases from J, the junction contained 5 bases not matched to a gene. The CDR3 DNA sequence: TGTGCCAGCAGTGTTAGGGGGCAGGATCAGCCCCAGCATTTT. It codes for CASSVRGQDQPQHF.

The chain has TRBV20-1 and TRBJ2-5; 10 bases match TRBD2. The CDR3 contains 15 residues. Germline V gene lookup returns CDR1 DFQATT and CDR2 SNEGSKA (reference sequence). V shed 0 bases and J 3 bases; nucleotides not matched to a gene: 4. The CDR3 DNA is TGCAGTGCTAGAGATGGACTAGCGGTAGAAGAGACCCAGTACTTC. This codes for CSARDGLAVEETQYF.

The chain employs TRBV18 and TRBJ2-3, with D perhaps matching TRBD1 (6 bases). Per the germline V gene, CDR1 is KGHSH and CDR2 is LQKENI. The V end was cut by 3 bases, the J end by 4 bases, with 11 bases between. The CDR3 consists of 14 residues. This CDR3 is CASSPRPGADTQYF. CDR3 DNA sequence: TGTGCCAGCTCACCTCGACCAGGGGCAGATACGCAGTATTTT. The full variable domain, rest sourced from reference TRBV18 and TRBJ2-3, is NAGVMQNPRHLVRRRGQEARLRCSPMKGHSHVYWYRQLPEEGLKFMVYLQKENIIDESGMPKERFSAEFPKEGPSILRIQQVVRGDSAAYFCASSPRPGADTQYFGPGTRLTVL.

The chain is built from TRBV13 and TRBJ1-2; 11 positions agree with TRBD1. Germline CDR1 is PRHDT and CDR2 is FYEKMQ (reference sequence). Trimming at V came to 3 bases and at J to 7 bases, leaving 10 bases not matched to a gene. The length of the CDR3 is 16 residues. CDR3 residues: CASSLIRGTGGIGYTF. CDR3 bases: TGTGCCAGCAGCTTGATCCGGGGGACAGGGGGAATTGGCTACACCTTC.

The chain carries TRBV12-3 or TRBV12-4 and TRBJ1-2; possibly TRBD1 for D (5 bases). V was cut by 7 bases and J by 8 bases, with 14 bases left in between. CDR3 length: 12 residues. CDR3 sequence: CASMQGIWGYTF. In nucleotides, the CDR3 is TGTGCCAGCATGCAGGGAATATGGGGCTACACCTTC.

This clonotype was counted only a few times. This chain connects TRBV5-1 to TRBJ2-6, with 7 bases matching TRBD2. With V trimmed by 0 bases and J by 0 bases, 6 bases remained unmatched. The CDR3 is made up of 18 amino acids. CDR1 is SGHRS and CDR2 is YFSETQ in the germline V gene. CDR3 amino acids: CASSLEPSGASGANVLTF. DNA of the CDR3: TGCGCCAGCAGCTTGGAACCTAGCGGCGCCTCTGGGGCCAACGTCCTGACTTTC.

The rearrangement joins TRBV28 to TRBJ2-5; D unclear. TRBJ2-7 explains the end of the DNA better; the J call may be wrong. Per germline, CDR1 MDHEN and CDR2 SYDVKM. This CDR3 has 14 amino acids. The CDR3 loop reads CASSFGGMEYEQYF. CDR3 coding DNA: TGTGCCAGCAGTTTTGGCGGAATGGAGTACGAGCAGTACTTC.

The chain carries TRBV7-9 and TRBJ2-3, with TRBD1 matching 8 bases. The CDR3 contains 15 residues. Trimming cost V 1 base and J 4 bases; bases outside gene matches: 4. CDR1 SEHNR and CDR2 FQNEAQ come from the germline V gene (reference sequence). In DNA form, the CDR3 reads TGTGCCAGCAGCTTAGTTCAGGGGGCCGCAGATACGCAGTATTTT. Amino acid sequence: CASSLVQGAADTQYF.